This T cell receptor beta chain was found in a study of lymphopenia after photon versus proton radiotherapy. Profiled with immunoSEQ multiplex PCR; TCRdb holds only in-frame clones, not every one. The table has around 70,000 clones, approximately 91% seen once. The CDR3 sequence is 14 residues long. The germline V gene has CDR1 LNHDA and CDR2 SQIVND (reference sequence). V lost 6 bases and J lost 3; bases outside the gene matches: 4. The receptor was derived from a woman in her seventies with pancreatic cancer. V gene TRBV19 combines with J gene TRBJ2-1; 8 nucleotides line up with TRBD2. The source was peripheral blood, collected from a patient treated with photon-based radiotherapy. CDR3 sequence (DNA): TGTGCCAGTAGACTAGCGGATAACTACAATGAGCAGTTCTTC. This gives the protein CASRLADNYNEQFF.